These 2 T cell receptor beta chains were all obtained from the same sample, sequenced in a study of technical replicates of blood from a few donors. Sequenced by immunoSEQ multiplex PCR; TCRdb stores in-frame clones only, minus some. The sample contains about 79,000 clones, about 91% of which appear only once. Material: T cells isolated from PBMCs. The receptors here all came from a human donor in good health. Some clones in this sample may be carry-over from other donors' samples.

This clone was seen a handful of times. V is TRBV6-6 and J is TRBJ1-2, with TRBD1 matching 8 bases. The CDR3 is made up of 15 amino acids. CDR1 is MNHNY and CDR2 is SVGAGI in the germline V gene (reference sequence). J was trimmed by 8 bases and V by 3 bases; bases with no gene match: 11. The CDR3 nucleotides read TGTGCCAGCAGTTATTACCCAGGGGGCATCTACGGCTACACCTTC. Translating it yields CASSYYPGGIYGYTF.

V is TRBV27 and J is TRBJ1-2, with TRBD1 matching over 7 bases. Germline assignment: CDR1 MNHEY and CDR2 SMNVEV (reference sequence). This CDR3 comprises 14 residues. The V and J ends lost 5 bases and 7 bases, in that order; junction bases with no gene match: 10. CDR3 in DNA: TGTGCCAGCAGTCCGACAGGGCTGCAGGGTGGCTACACCTTC. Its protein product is CASSPTGLQGGYTF.